This T cell receptor (beta chain) came from a study of post-analysis software for immune sequencing data. General study points: Among roughly 5 TRBV segments more frequent in patients than controls were TRBV5-6, TRBV5-1 and TRBV20-1. Controls showed significantly higher normalized Chao1 diversity than did multiple sclerosis patients.

This clonotype was seen only a few times. Its specificity is not known. The germline V gene has CDR1 SQVTM and CDR2 ANQGSEA. The germline V and J ends were trimmed by 4 bases and 8 bases, with 16 bases remaining between them. The CDR3 length is 13 residues. Unique molecular identifiers had been added to the TCR beta cDNA libraries. A single record per CDR3 protein comes from TCRdb applying MiXCR to the PCR reads. The table records some 800,000 distinct CDR3 sequences, 46% of them present only once. Sequencing input: blood. The clonotype was recovered from a girl between 5 and 17 years old with multiple sclerosis. The chain employs TRBV29-1 and TRBJ2-3, with D tentatively TRBD2 (6 bases). The CDR3 bases are TGCAGCGTTGGCGGGGAGGATGGAATTACGCAGTATTTT. Translation: CSVGGEDGITQYF.